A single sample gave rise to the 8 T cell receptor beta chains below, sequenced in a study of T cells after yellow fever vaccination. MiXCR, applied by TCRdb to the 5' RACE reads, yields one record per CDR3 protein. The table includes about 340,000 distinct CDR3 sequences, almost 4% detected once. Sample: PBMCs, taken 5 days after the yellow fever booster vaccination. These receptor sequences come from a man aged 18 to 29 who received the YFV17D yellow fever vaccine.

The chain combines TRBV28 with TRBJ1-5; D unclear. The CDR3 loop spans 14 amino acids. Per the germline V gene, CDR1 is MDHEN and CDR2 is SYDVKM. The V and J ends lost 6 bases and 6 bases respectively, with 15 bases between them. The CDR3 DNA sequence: TGTGCCAGCAGATTCGGGGTAATTAGTCAGCCCCAGCATTTT. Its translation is CASRFGVISQPQHF.

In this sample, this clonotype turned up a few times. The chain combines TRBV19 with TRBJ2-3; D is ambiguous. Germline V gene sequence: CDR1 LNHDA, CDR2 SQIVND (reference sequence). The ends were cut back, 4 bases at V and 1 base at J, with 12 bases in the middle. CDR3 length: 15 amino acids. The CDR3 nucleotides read TGTGCCAGTAGTACAGTGGGGTTAGGCACAGATACGCAGTATTTT. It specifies CASSTVGLGTDTQYF.

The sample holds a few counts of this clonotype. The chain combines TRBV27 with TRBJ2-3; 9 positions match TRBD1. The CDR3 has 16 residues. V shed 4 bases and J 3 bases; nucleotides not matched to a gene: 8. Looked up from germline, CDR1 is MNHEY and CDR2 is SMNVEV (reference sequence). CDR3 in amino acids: CASSWSQGAGTDTQYF. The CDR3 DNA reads TGTGCCAGCAGTTGGTCACAGGGGGCAGGGACAGATACGCAGTATTTT.

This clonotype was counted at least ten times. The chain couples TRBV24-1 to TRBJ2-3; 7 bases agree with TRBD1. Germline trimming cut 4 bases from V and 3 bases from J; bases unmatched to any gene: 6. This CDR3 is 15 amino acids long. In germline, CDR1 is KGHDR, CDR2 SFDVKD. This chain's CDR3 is CATSEGGAVTDTQYF. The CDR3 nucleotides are TGTGCCACCAGTGAAGGGGGCGCGGTAACAGATACGCAGTATTTT.

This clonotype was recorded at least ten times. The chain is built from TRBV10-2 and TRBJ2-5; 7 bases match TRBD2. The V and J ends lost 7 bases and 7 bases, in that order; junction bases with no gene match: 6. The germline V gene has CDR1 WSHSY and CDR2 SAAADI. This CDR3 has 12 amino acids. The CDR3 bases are TGCGCCAGCACCACGGGAGGCGGGACCCAGTACTTC. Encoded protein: CASTTGGGTQYF.

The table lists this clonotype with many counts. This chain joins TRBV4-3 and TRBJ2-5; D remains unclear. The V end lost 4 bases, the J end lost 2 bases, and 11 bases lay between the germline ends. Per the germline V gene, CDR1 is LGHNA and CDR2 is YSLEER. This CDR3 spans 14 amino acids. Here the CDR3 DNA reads TGCGCCAGCAGCCGGACCGGGTCACAAGAGACCCAGTACTTC. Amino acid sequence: CASSRTGSQETQYF.

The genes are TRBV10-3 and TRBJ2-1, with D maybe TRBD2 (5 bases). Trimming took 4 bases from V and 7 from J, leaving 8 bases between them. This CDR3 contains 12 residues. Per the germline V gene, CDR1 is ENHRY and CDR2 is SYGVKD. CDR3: CAISAGMNEQFF. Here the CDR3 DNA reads TGTGCCATCAGTGCGGGGATGAATGAGCAGTTCTTC.

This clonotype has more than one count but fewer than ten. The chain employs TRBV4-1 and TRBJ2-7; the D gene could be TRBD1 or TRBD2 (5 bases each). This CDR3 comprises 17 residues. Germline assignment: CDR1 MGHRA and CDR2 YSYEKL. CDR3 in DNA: TGCGTCGAGGGCACCACAGGCCGACCGACCAGAAGAGGCGAGCAGTACGTC. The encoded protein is CVEGTTGRPTRRGEQYV.